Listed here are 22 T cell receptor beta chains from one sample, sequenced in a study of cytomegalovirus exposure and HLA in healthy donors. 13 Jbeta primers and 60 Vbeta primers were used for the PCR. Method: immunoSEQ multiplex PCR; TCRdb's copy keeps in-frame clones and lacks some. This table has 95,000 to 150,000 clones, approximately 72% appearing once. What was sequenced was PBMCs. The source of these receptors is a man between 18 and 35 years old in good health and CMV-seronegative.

In DNA form, the CDR3 reads TGCAGCGTTGGACAGGACCCCTACGAGCAGTACTTC. It encodes CSVGQDPYEQYF. V is TRBV29-1 and J is TRBJ2-7, with TRBD1 as a possible D gene (6 bases). This CDR3 has 12 amino acids. Between the trimmed V and J ends, which lost 4 bases and 2 bases, there was a span of 9 bases. The germline gives CDR1 SQVTM, CDR2 ANQGSEA.

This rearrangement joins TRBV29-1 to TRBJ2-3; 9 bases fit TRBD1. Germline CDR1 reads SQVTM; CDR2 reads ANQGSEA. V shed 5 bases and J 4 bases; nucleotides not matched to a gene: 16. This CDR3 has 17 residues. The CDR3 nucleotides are TGCAGCGTTCTGTTGATCGGGACAGGGATGGTGGCAGATACGCAGTATTTT. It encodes CSVLLIGTGMVADTQYF.

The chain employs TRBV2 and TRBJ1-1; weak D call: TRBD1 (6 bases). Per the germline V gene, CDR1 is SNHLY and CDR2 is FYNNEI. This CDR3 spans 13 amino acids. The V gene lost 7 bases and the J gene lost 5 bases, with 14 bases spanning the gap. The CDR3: CASTGDTGTEAFF. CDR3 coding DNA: TGTGCCAGCACTGGGGACACCGGGACTGAAGCTTTCTTT.

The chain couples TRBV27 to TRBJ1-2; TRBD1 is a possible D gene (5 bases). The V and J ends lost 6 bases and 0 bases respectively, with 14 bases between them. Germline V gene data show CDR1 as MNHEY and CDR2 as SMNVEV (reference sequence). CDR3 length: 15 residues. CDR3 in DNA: TGTGCCAGCAGGAAACCCGGGGGGACTAACTATGGCTACACCTTC. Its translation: CASRKPGGTNYGYTF.

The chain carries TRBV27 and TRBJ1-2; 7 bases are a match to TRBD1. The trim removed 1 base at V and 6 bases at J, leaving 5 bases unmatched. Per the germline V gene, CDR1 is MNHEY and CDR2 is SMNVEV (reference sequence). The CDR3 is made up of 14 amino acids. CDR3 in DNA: TGTGCCAGCAGTTTATATAAAGGGGGCCATGGCTACACCTTC. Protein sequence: CASSLYKGGHGYTF.

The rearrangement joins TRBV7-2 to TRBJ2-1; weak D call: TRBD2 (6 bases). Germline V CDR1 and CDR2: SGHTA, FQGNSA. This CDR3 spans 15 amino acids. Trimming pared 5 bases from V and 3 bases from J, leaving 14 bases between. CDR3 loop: CASSSVGAGYNEQFF. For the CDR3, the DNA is TGTGCCAGCAGCAGCGTGGGAGCGGGCTACAATGAGCAGTTCTTC.

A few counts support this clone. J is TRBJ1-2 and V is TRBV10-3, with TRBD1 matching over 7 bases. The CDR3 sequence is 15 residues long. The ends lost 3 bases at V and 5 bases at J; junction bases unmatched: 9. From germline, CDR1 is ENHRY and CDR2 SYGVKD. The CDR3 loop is CAISDRTTGTYGYTF. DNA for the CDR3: TGTGCCATCAGTGACCGTACGACAGGGACTTATGGCTACACCTTC.

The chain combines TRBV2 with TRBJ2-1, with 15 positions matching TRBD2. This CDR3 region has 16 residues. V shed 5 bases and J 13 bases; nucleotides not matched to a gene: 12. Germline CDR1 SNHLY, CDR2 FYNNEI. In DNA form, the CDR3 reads TGTGCCAGCAGTATTAACTCCGGGACTAGCGGGGGGCCTCAGTTCTTC. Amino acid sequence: CASSINSGTSGGPQFF.

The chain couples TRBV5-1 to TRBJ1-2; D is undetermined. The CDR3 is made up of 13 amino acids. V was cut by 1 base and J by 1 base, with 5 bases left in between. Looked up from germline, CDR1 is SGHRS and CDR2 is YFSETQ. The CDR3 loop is CASSLNSNYGYTF. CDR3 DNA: TGCGCCAGCAGCTTGAACAGTAACTATGGCTACACCTTC.

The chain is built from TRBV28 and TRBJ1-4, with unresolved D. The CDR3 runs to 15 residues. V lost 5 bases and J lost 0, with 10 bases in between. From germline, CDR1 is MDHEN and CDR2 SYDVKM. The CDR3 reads CASSVPGATNEKLFF. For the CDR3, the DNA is TGTGCCAGCAGTGTCCCCGGGGCAACTAATGAAAAACTGTTTTTT. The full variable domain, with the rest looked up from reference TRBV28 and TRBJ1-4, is DVKVTQSSRYLVKRTGEKVFLECVQDMDHENMFWYRQDPGLGLRLIYFSYDVKMKEKGDIPEGYSVSREKKERFSLILESASTNQTSMYLCASSVPGATNEKLFFGSGTQLSVL.

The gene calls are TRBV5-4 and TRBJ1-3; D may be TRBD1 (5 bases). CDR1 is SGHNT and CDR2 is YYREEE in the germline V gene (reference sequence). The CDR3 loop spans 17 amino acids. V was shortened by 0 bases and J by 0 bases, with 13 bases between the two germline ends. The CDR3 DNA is TGTGCCAGCAGCTTGGCCCCAGGGAGGAACTCTGGAAACACCATATATTTT. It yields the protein CASSLAPGRNSGNTIYF.

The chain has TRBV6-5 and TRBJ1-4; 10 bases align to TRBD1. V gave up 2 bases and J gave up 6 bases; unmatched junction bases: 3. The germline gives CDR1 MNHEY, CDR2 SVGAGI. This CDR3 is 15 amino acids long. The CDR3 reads CASSYTGTGDEKLFF. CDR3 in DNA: TGTGCCAGCAGTTACACCGGGACAGGGGATGAAAAACTGTTTTTT.

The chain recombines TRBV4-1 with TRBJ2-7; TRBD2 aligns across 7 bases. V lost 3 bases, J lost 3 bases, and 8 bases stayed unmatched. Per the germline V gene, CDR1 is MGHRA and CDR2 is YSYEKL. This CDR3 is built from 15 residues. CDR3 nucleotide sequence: TGCGCCAGCAGCCAGGAGTCTAGCGGACACTACGAGCAGTACTTC. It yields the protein CASSQESSGHYEQYF.

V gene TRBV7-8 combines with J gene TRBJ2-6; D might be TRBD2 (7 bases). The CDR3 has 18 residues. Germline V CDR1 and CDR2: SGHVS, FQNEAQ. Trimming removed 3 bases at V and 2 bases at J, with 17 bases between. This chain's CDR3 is CASSLAGGLSAGANVLTF. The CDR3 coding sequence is TGTGCCAGCAGCTTGGCCGGGGGGCTGTCGGCTGGGGCCAACGTCCTGACTTTC.

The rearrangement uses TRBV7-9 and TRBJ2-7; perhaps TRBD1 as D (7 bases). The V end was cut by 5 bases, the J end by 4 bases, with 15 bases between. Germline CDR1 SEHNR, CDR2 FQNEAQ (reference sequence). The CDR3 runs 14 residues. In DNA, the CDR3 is TGTGCCAGCAGCCCCGCAGGGGGGTTGTACGAGCAGTACTTC. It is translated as CASSPAGGLYEQYF.

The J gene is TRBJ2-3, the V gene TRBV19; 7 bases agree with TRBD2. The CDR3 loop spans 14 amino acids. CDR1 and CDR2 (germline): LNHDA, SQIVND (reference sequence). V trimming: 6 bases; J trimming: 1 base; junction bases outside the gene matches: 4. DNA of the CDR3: TGTGCCAGTAGCGCAGCGGGGCGCACAGATACGCAGTATTTT. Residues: CASSAAGRTDTQYF.

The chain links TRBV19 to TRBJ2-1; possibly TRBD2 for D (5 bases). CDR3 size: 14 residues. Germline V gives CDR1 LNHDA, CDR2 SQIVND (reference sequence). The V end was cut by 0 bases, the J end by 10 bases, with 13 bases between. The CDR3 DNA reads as TGTGCCAGTAGTATAGATCATAGCGTGCCAGAGCAGTTCTTC. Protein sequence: CASSIDHSVPEQFF.

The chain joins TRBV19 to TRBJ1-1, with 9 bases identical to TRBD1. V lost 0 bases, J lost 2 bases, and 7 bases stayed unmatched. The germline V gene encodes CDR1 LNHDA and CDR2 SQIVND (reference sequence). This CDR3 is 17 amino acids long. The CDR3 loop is CASSIDGGTGLNTEAFF. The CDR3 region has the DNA TGTGCCAGTAGTATAGATGGGGGGACAGGGCTCAACACTGAAGCTTTCTTT.

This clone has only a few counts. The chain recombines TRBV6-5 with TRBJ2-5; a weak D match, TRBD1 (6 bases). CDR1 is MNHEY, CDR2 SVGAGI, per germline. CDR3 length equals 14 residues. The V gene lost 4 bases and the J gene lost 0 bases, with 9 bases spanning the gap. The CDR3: CASSSGAYQETQYF. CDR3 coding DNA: TGTGCCAGCAGTTCAGGGGCGTACCAAGAGACCCAGTACTTC.

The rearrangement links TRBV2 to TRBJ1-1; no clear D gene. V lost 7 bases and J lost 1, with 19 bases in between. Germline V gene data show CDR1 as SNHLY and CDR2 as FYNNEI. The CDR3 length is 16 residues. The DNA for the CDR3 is TGTGCCAGCACCGAGGGCCGCAGTCGACAGAACACTGAAGCTTTCTTT. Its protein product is CASTEGRSRQNTEAFF.

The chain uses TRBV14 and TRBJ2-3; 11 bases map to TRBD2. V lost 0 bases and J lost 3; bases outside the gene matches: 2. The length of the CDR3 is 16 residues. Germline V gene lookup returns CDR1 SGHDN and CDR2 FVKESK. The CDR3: CASSQDTSGRTDTQYF. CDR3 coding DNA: TGTGCCAGCAGCCAAGATACTAGCGGGAGAACAGATACGCAGTATTTT.

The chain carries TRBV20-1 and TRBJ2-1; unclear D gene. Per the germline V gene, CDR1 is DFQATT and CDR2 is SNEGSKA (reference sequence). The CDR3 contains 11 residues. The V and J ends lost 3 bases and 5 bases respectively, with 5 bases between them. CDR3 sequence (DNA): TGCAGTGCTAGTCCGGACAATGAGCAGTTCTTC. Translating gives CSASPDNEQFF.